The clone carrying this TCR beta chain was detected many times. Antigen unknown. The study amplified TCR beta CDR3 regions using RNA transcripts. Second-round multiplex PCR followed a first-round RT-PCR using HTBI primers. TCRdb re-derived calls from the multiplex PCR reads in MiXCR, one entry per CDR3 protein. The sample shows almost 750,000 distinct CDR3 sequences, 40% of them seen only once. The source of the sample is a study of Graves' ophthalmopathy and Graves' hyperthyroidism. Ophthalmopathy was moderately-to-severely active, CAS at least 3, NOSPECS at least 4, lasting under 3 months. It was from more than 9 ml of fresh peripheral blood that the PBMCs came. Broader study findings: Progression of ophthalmopathy was predicted by the model with about 68% sensitivity and under 85% specificity.

Per germline, CDR1 SGHTA and CDR2 FQGNSA. This CDR3 spans 14 amino acids. Trimming shortened V by 0 bases and J by 4 bases, and 9 bases separated the two germline ends. The sequenced material came from peripheral blood. J is TRBJ2-5 and V is TRBV7-2, with a weak D call TRBD1 (6 bases). This TCR was recovered from an adult man with Graves' ophthalmopathy. The CDR3 protein is CASSLATGPETQYF. The CDR3 region has the DNA TGTGCCAGCAGCTTAGCCACAGGGCCAGAGACCCAGTACTTC. Full variable domain (outside the CDR3, taken from reference TRBV7-2 and TRBJ2-5): GAGVSQSPSNKVTEKGKDVELRCDPISGHTALYWYRQSLGQGLEFLIYFQGNSAPDKSGLPSDRFSAERTGGSVSTLTIQRTQQEDSAVYLCASSLATGPETQYFGPGTRLLVL.